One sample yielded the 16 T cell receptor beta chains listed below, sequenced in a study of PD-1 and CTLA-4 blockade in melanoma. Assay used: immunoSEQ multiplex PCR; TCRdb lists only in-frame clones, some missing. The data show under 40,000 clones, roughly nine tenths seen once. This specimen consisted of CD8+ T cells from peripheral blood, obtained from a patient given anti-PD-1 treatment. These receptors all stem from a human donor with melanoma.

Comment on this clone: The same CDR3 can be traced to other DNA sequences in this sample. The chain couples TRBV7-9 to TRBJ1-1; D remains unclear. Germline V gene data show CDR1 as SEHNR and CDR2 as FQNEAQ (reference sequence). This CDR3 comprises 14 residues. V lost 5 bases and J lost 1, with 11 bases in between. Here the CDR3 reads CASSPTGGNTEAFF. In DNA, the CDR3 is TGTGCCAGCAGCCCAACCGGTGGGAACACTGAAGCTTTCTTT.

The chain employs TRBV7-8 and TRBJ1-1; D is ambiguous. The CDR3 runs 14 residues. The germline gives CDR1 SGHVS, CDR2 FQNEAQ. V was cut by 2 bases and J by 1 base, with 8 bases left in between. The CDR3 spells CASSLLTTNTEAFF. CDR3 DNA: TGTGCCAGCAGCTTATTGACCACGAACACTGAAGCTTTCTTT.

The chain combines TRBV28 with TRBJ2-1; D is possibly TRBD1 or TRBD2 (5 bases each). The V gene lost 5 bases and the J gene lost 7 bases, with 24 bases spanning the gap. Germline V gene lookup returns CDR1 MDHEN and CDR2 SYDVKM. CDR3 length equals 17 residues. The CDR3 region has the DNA TGTGCCAGCAGTAGTGGGGTTACCGGGACCCCACATAATGAGCAGTTCTTC. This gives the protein CASSSGVTGTPHNEQFF. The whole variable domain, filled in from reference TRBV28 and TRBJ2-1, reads DVKVTQSSRYLVKRTGEKVFLECVQDMDHENMFWYRQDPGLGLRLIYFSYDVKMKEKGDIPEGYSVSREKKERFSLILESASTNQTSMYLCASSSGVTGTPHNEQFFGPGTRLTVL.

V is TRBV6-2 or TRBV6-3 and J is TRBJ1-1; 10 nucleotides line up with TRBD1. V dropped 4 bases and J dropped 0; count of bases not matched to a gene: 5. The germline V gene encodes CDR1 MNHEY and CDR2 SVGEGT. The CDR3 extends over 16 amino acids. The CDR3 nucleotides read TGTGCCAGCAGTTTGGACAGGGGGAGCGTGAACACTGAAGCTTTCTTT. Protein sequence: CASSLDRGSVNTEAFF.

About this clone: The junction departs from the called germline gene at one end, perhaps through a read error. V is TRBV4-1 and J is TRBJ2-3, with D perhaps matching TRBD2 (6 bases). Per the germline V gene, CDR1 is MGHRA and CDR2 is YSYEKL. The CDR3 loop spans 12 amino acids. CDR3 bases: TGCGCCAGCAGCCCTACGGGGGATATGCAGTATTTT. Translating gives CASSPTGDMQYF.

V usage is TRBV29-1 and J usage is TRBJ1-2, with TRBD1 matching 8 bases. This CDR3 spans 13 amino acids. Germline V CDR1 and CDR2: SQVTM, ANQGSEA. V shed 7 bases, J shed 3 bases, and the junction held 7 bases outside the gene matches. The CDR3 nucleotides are TGCAGCGCAACAGGGGGGACCGACTATGGCTACACCTTC. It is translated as CSATGGTDYGYTF.

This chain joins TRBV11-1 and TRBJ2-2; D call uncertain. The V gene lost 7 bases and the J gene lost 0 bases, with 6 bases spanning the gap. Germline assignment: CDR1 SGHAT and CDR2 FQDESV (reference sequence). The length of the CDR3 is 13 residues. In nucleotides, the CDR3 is TGTGCCAGCATGCAGGCGAACACCGGGGAGCTGTTTTTT. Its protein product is CASMQANTGELFF.

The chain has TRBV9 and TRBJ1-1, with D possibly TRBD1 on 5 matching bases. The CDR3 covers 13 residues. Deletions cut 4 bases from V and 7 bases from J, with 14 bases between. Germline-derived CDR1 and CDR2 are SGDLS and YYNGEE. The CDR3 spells CASSTRDGYEAFF. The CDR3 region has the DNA TGTGCCAGCAGCACCCGGGACGGATATGAAGCTTTCTTT.

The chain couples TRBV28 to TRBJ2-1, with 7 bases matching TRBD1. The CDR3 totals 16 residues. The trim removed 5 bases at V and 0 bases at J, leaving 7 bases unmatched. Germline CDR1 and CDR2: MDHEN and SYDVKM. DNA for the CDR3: TGTGCCAGCAGTGATCCGGACAGGAGCTCCTACAATGAGCAGTTCTTC. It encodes CASSDPDRSSYNEQFF.

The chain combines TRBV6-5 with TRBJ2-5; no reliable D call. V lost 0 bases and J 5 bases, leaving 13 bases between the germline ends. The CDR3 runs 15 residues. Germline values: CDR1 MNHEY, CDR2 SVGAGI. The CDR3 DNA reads TGTGCCAGCAGTTACTCGTCGTGGTGGAAGGAGACCCAGTACTTC. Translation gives CASSYSSWWKETQYF.

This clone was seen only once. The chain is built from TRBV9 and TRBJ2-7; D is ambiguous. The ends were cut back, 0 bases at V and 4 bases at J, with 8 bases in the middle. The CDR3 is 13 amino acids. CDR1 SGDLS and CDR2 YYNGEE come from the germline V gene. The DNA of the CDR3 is TGTGCCAGCAGCGTAGGAGTCGGGTACGAGCAGTACTTC. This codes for CASSVGVGYEQYF.

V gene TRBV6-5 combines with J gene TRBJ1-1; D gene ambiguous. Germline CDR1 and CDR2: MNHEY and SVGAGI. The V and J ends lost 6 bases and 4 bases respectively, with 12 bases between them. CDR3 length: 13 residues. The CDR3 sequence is CASSPDPGTEAFF. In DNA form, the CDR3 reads TGTGCCAGCAGCCCCGATCCGGGCACTGAAGCTTTCTTT.

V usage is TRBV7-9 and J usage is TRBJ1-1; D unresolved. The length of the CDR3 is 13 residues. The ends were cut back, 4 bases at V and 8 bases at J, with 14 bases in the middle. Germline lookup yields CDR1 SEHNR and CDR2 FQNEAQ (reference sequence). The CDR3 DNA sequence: TGTGCCAGCAGCTCCCCCTGGTCTCAAGAAGCTTTCTTT. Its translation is CASSSPWSQEAFF.

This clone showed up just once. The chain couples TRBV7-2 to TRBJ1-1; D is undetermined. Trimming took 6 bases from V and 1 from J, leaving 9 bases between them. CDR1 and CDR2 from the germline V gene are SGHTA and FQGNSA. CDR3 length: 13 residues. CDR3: CASSVNSNTEAFF. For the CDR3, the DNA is TGTGCCAGCAGTGTCAACTCGAACACTGAAGCTTTCTTT.

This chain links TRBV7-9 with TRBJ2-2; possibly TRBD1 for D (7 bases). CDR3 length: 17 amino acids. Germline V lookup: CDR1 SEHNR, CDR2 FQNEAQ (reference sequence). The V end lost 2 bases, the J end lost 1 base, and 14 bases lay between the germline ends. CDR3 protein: CASSLWGDSQNTGELFF. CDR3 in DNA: TGTGCCAGCAGCTTATGGGGGGACAGCCAGAACACCGGGGAGCTGTTTTTT.

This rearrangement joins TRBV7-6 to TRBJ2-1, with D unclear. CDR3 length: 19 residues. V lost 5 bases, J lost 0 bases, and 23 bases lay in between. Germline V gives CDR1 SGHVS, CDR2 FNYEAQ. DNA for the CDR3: TGTGCCAGCAGCCCGGTAAGGGCCGCAACGATAAGCTCCTACAATGAGCAGTTCTTC. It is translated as CASSPVRAATISSYNEQFF.